This is a list of T cell receptor beta chains from one sample in a study of blood T cell repertoires in COVID-19. Clones were sequenced by immunoSEQ multiplex PCR, and TCRdb holds only the in-frame ones, with some missing. The table includes about 300,000 clones, about 88% detected once. The sample taken for sequencing was peripheral blood. The receptors here all came from a human donor with COVID-19, enrolled during active disease. The donor label of this sample is uncertain. CDR3s include the opening cysteine and the closing phenylalanine or tryptophan. D genes are given only for firm matches. Some rows have no size entry. The others give once, few or many, or a class for an expanded clone.

abundance	v_gene	d_gene	j_gene	CDR3nt	CDR3aa
-	TRBV5-1	-	TRBJ2-3	TGCGCCAGCAGCTTGGTACTTGAGGCAGATACGCAGTATTTT	CASSLVLEADTQYF
once	TRBV7-8	-	TRBJ2-3	TGTGCCAGCAGCTTAGCCTTCACTAGCACAGATACGCAGTATTTT	CASSLAFTSTDTQYF
-	TRBV28	TRBD1	TRBJ2-3	TGTGCCAGCAGCCATGGGGGGACAGGGCTAGATACGCAGTATTTT	CASSHGGTGLDTQYF
-	TRBV11-2	-	TRBJ2-5	TGTGCCAGCAGCTTGTCGACTGGCGTGGAGACCCAGTACTTC	CASSLSTGVETQYF
-	TRBV11-3	-	TRBJ2-2	TGTGCCAGCAGCCCCGCAAGGGGTAGTCGGGAGCTGTTTTTT	CASSPARGSRELFF
once	TRBV7-2	TRBD2	TRBJ2-1	TGTGCCAGCAGCTCCGGACTAGCGGGAGCTCGTTCCAATGAGCAGTTCTTC	CASSSGLAGARSNEQFF
-	TRBV6-5	TRBD2	TRBJ2-1	TGTGCCAGCAGTTTACCGGGACTAGCGGGAGTCAATGAGCAGTTCTTC	CASSLPGLAGVNEQFF
-	TRBV3-1/TRBV3-2	-	TRBJ1-2	TGTGCCAGCAGCCAAGGAAAAAAATACACTAACTATGGCTACACCTTC	CASSQGKKYTNYGYTF
-	TRBV2	TRBD1	TRBJ2-1	TGTGCCAGCAGCCTCGGGGACAGCAACAATGAGCAGTTCTTC	CASSLGDSNNEQFF
-	TRBV5-4	TRBD1	TRBJ1-6	TGTGCCAGCAGCCCAGACAGGGGCCCGTATAATTCACCCCTCCACTTT	CASSPDRGPYNSPLHF
once	TRBV18	-	TRBJ1-5	TGTGCCAGCTCCCAAGGACAGATGAATAGCAATCAGCCCCAGCATTTT	CASSQGQMNSNQPQHF
-	TRBV27	TRBD1	TRBJ1-1	TGTGCCAGCAGTTTTTCAGGGGGCACTGAAGCTTTCTTT	CASSFSGGTEAFF
-	TRBV2	-	TRBJ2-5	TGTGCCAGCAGTGAAGACAGGGAGGGGACCCAGTACTTC	CASSEDREGTQYF
few	TRBV29-1	-	TRBJ2-1	TGCAGCGTTGAAGTCTCGAATGAGCAGTTCTTC	CSVEVSNEQFF
once	TRBV3-1/TRBV3-2	-	TRBJ1-3	TGTGCCAGCCGAATGGGGGAGGCTGGAAACACCATATATTTT	CASRMGEAGNTIYF
-	TRBV30	TRBD1	TRBJ1-1	TGTGCCATCGTCCCCGGGACAGGGACCTCGAACACTGAAGCTTTCTTT	CAIVPGTGTSNTEAFF
-	TRBV20-1	TRBD2	TRBJ2-5	TGCAGTGCTAGTACTAGCGGGAGGAAGGAGACCCAGTACTTC	CSASTSGRKETQYF
-	TRBV7-3	TRBD2	TRBJ2-3	TGTGCCAGCAGCCTAGCGGGAGCAGATACGCAGTATTTT	CASSLAGADTQYF
-	TRBV19	-	TRBJ1-2	TGTGCCAGTAGCCCGACAGTCCCCAGGGCAGAGGTTTATGGCTACACCTTC	CASSPTVPRAEVYGYTF
-	TRBV10-3	-	TRBJ1-1	TGTGCCGGTCGCGGCGGGGGGCGGGAAACTGAAGCTTTCTTT	CAGRGGGRETEAFF
-	TRBV5-4	TRBD2	TRBJ2-1	TGTGCCAGCAGCTTGGGTCCTAGCGGCCACTACAATGAGCAGTTCTTC	CASSLGPSGHYNEQFF
-	TRBV9	-	TRBJ1-1	TGTGCCAGCAGCGTATTGGAAGGAGGCACTGAAGCTTTCTTT	CASSVLEGGTEAFF
-	TRBV18	-	TRBJ2-1	TGTGCCAGCTCACTGGGAGTGGAGCGGACCTACAATGAGCAGTTCTTC	CASSLGVERTYNEQFF
-	TRBV5-5	TRBD1	TRBJ1-5	TGTGCCAGCAGCCTAAGGACAGGGGATAATCAGCCCCAGCATTTT	CASSLRTGDNQPQHF
-	TRBV7-2	TRBD2	TRBJ2-7	TGTGCCAGCAGCCCAGCGGGATCCTACGAGCAGTACTTC	CASSPAGSYEQYF
-	TRBV29-1	TRBD2	TRBJ2-5	TGCAGCGTTGAAGCTGTAGCCGGACTAGCGGGAGAGACCCAGTACTTC	CSVEAVAGLAGETQYF
-	TRBV9	-	TRBJ2-3	TGTGCCAGCAGCGTACTGGGGCAGGCTAGCGACAACACAGATACGCAGTATTTT	CASSVLGQASDNTDTQYF
-	TRBV5-6	-	TRBJ1-1	TGTGCCAGCAGCTTGAGGAGGGGTCCTGAAGCTTTCTTT	CASSLRRGPEAFF
-	TRBV10-2	-	TRBJ1-2	TGCGCCAGCAGCGTTACAGGGATCGAGGGCTACACCTTC	CASSVTGIEGYTF
once	TRBV28	TRBD1	TRBJ1-3	TGTGCCAGCACCGTGCCCAAGACAGGGGAGAACACCATATATTTT	CASTVPKTGENTIYF
-	TRBV19	-	TRBJ1-1	TGTGCCAGTACTGGGTACCAGGGCGGAGAAGCTTTCTTT	CASTGYQGGEAFF
-	TRBV10-3	-	TRBJ2-7	TGTGCCATCAGTGGTTCCGGGAGTGGGGCCTACGAGCAGTACTTC	CAISGSGSGAYEQYF
-	TRBV28	TRBD2	TRBJ2-3	TGTGCCAGCCTAGCGGGAGTGGCAGATACGCAGTATTTT	CASLAGVADTQYF
-	TRBV6-2/TRBV6-3	-	TRBJ2-3	TGTGCCAGCAGCCTAACTCGAGGTTGGGGAGCAGATACGCAGTATTTT	CASSLTRGWGADTQYF
-	TRBV7-3	TRBD2	TRBJ2-7	TGTGCCAGCAGCTTAAGGTCTAGCGGTCCCTACGAGCAGTACTTC	CASSLRSSGPYEQYF
-	TRBV6-6	TRBD1	TRBJ1-2	TGTGCCAGCAGTTACCGAGGGACAGACGGCTACACCTTC	CASSYRGTDGYTF
-	TRBV19	TRBD1	TRBJ1-2	TGTGCCAGTAGTGACAGGGGGCTTTGGGTGAATGGCTACACCTTC	CASSDRGLWVNGYTF
-	TRBV19	TRBD1	TRBJ1-1	TGTGCCAGTAGTAAGGCGACAGGGATCACTGAAGCTTTCTTT	CASSKATGITEAFF